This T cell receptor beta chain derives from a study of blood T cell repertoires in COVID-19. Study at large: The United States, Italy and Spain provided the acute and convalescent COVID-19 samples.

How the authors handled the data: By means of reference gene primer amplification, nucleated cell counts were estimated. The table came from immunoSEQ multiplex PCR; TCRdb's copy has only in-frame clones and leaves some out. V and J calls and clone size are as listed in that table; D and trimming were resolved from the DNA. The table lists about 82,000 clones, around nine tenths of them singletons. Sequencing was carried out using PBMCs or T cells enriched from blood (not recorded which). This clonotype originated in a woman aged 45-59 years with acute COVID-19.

The CDR3 loop is CASSLGTDGNTIYF. CDR3 coding DNA: TGTGCCAGCAGCTTAGGGACAGATGGAAACACCATATATTTT. The chain joins TRBV11-3 to TRBJ1-3; a possible D gene is TRBD1 (6 bases). Germline V CDR1 and CDR2: SGHNT, YENEEA. This CDR3 comprises 14 residues. V shed 1 base and J shed 3 bases, with 7 bases lying between them.